Presented here are 8 T cell receptor beta chains from one specimen sequenced in a study of cytomegalovirus exposure and HLA in healthy donors. PCR involved 60 Vbeta and 13 Jbeta primers. TCRdb's table, derived via immunoSEQ multiplex PCR, lists solely in-frame clones and lacks some. The sample has more than 80,000 clones, roughly 69% seen once. Sequences were obtained from PBMCs. The receptor source for this set is a man between 45 and 60 years old in good health and CMV-seronegative.

V and J are TRBV5-1 and TRBJ2-1; 9 bases match TRBD1. Germline values: CDR1 SGHRS, CDR2 YFSETQ. V lost 4 bases to trimming and J lost 5 bases; unmatched junction nucleotides: 13. The CDR3 has 17 amino acids. The CDR3 region has the DNA TGCGCCAGCAGCATGGAGGTGCCGGGACAGGGTAACAATGAGCAGTTCTTC. Its protein is CASSMEVPGQGNNEQFF. The entire variable domain, with the rest obtained from reference TRBV5-1 and TRBJ2-1, is as follows: KAGVTQTPRYLIKTRGQQVTLSCSPISGHRSVSWYQQTPGQGLQFLFEYFSETQRNKGNFPGRFSGRQFSNSRSEMNVSTLELGDSALYLCASSMEVPGQGNNEQFFGPGTRLTVL.

The rearrangement uses TRBV10-1 and TRBJ2-7, with D perhaps TRBD1 (6 bases). Trimming removed 2 bases at V and 8 bases at J, with 13 bases between. The CDR3 loop spans 13 amino acids. Germline assignment: CDR1 WNHNN and CDR2 SYGVQD (reference sequence). The CDR3 reads CASSETGKEKQYF. The CDR3 DNA reads TGCGCCAGCAGTGAGACAGGGAAGGAAAAGCAGTACTTC.

The chain links TRBV30 to TRBJ2-7, with 7 nucleotides matching TRBD1. CDR1 GTSNPN and CDR2 SVGIG come from the germline V gene (reference sequence). The CDR3 covers 13 residues. J lost 6 bases, V lost 3 bases, and 8 bases had no gene match. The DNA of the CDR3 is TGTGCCTGGAGCCCTCGGGACAGCACCGAGCAGTACTTC. Protein product: CAWSPRDSTEQYF.

This sequence joins TRBV19 and TRBJ2-6; 7 positions agree with TRBD1. The germline CDR1 and CDR2 sequences are LNHDA and SQIVND (reference sequence). CDR3 length equals 16 residues. Trimming at V came to 7 bases and at J to 0 bases, leaving 6 bases not matched to a gene. The CDR3 region has the DNA TGTGCCAGTACTGTCAGGGGGAGCTCTGGGGCCAACGTCCTGACTTTC. Protein: CASTVRGSSGANVLTF.

The rearrangement joins TRBV6-6 to TRBJ2-2; possible D gene TRBD1, 5 bases. The CDR3 runs to 13 residues. Trimming removed 6 bases at V and 5 bases at J, with 10 bases between. Germline CDR1 MNHNY, CDR2 SVGAGI (reference sequence). The DNA of the CDR3 is TGTGCCAGCAGGCAGCCAGGGACCGGGGAGCTGTTTTTT. Translated, it gives CASRQPGTGELFF.

Turning to this clone: Within the sample, other DNA sequences also encode this same CDR3. The chain recombines TRBV9 with TRBJ2-2; 9 bases are a match to TRBD1. CDR1 and CDR2 from the germline V gene are SGDLS and YYNGEE. Trimming removed 7 bases from V and 5 bases from J; junction bases left unmatched: 6. CDR3 length: 14 amino acids. CDR3 sequence (DNA): TGTGCCAGCTCGCGGACAGGGGCGACCGGGGAGCTGTTTTTT. It codes for CASSRTGATGELFF.

CDR3 in DNA: TGTGCCAGCAGTTACTTCCTAGCGGGAAGAGATACGCAGTATTTT. Translation: CASSYFLAGRDTQYF. The chain joins TRBV6-5 to TRBJ2-3, with 9 bases fitting TRBD2. The J segment lost 5 bases and the V segment lost 1 base, leaving 4 bases of the junction unmatched. The CDR3 runs 15 residues. Germline V gives CDR1 MNHEY, CDR2 SVGAGI.

The CDR3 region has the DNA TGCGCCAGCAGCTGGGGGACAGGGGGCATCACTGAAGCTTTCTTT. Residues: CASSWGTGGITEAFF. The chain couples TRBV5-1 to TRBJ1-1, with 12 positions matching TRBD1. This CDR3 comprises 15 residues. Trimming removed 3 bases from V and 4 bases from J; junction bases left unmatched: 4. In germline, CDR1 is SGHRS, CDR2 YFSETQ.